These T cell receptor beta chains were read from a single sample in a study of CD8 T cells in ankylosing spondylitis. TCRdb independently ran MiXCR on the 5' RACE reads; one entry per CDR3 protein. The sample lists approximately 500,000 distinct CDR3 sequences; roughly 12% were seen once. The sequenced sample was blood, either unsorted or a sorted T cell fraction (not recorded which). The receptors were sampled from a male donor with ankylosing spondylitis. Each CDR3 is given without its conserved first and last residue. The order of the fields is V gene, CDR3 protein.

TRBV21-1 ASSKVGGRELF
TRBV6-5 ASSYRLAGGLDTQY
TRBV6-1 ASSRGFSNQPQH
TRBV3-1 ASSPGLAVTQY
TRBV7-9 ASSWWTGNTDTQY
TRBV20-1 SASRGSGGTDTQY
TRBV6-1 ASKVQGGHEKLF
TRBV20-1 SAEIGRGLYGNQPQH
TRBV28 ASSLGAPKGQPQH
TRBV10-3 AISESKRVNYGYT
TRBV15 ATSRGGTSGVYNEQF